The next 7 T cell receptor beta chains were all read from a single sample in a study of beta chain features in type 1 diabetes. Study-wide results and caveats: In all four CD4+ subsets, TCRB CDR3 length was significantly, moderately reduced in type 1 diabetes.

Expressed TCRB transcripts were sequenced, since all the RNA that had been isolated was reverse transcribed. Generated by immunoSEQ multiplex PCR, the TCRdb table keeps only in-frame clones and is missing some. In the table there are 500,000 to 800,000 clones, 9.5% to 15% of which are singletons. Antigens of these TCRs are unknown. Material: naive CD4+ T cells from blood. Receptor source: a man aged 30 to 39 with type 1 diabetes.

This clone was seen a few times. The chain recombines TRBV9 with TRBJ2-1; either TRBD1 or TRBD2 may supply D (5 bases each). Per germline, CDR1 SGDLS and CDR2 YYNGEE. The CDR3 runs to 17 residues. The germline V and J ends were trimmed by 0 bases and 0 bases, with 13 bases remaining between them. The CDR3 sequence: CASSVVGGGFSYNEQFF. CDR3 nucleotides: TGTGCCAGCAGCGTAGTTGGGGGTGGATTCTCCTACAATGAGCAGTTCTTC.

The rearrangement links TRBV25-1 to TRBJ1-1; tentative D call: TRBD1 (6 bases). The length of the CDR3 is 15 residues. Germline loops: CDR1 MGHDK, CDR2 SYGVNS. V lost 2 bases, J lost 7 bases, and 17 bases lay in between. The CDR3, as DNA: TGTGCCAGCAGTGAAGATGGAGGGGGGAACGGTGAAGCTTTCTTT. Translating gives CASSEDGGGNGEAFF.

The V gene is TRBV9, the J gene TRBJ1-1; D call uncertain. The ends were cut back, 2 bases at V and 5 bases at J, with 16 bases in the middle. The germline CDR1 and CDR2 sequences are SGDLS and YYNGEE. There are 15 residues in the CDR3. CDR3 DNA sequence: TGTGCCAGCAGCGTCGCCTCGACGGGCTGGACTGAAGCTTTCTTT. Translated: CASSVASTGWTEAFF.

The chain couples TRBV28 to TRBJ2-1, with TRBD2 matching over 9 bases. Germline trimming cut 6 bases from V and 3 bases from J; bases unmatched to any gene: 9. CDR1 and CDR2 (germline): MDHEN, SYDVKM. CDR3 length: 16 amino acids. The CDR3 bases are TGTGCCAGCAGAACCCCCAGCGGGGGGAACTACAATGAGCAGTTCTTC. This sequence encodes CASRTPSGGNYNEQFF. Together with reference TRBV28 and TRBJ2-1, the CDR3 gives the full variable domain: DVKVTQSSRYLVKRTGEKVFLECVQDMDHENMFWYRQDPGLGLRLIYFSYDVKMKEKGDIPEGYSVSREKKERFSLILESASTNQTSMYLCASRTPSGGNYNEQFFGPGTRLTVL.

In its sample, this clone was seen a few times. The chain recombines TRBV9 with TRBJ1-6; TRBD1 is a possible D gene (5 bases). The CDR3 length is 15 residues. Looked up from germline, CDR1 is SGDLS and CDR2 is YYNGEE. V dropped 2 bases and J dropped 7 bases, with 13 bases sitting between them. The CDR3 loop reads CASSVLGVENSPLHF. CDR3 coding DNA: TGTGCCAGCAGCGTTTTAGGGGTAGAGAATTCACCCCTCCACTTT.

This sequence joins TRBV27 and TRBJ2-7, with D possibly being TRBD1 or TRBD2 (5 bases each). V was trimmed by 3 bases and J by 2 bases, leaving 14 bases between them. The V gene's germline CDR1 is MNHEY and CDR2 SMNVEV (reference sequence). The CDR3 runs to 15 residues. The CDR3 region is CASSLVGTATYEQYF. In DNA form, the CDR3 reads TGTGCCAGCAGTTTGGTGGGGACGGCTACCTACGAGCAGTACTTC.

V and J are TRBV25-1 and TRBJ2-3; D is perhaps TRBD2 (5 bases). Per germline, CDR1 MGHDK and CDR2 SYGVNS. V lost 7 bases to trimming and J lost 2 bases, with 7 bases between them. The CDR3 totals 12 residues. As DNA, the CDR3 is TGTGCCAGCATCGGGATCACAGATACGCAGTATTTT. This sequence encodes CASIGITDTQYF.